What follows describes a single T cell receptor (beta chain). The sample originates from a study of blood T cell repertoires in COVID-19. Study-wide context: Sources were T cells, B-cell-depleted T cells, or PBMCs; the material itself was cDNA or gDNA.

Germline CDR1 SGHRS, CDR2 YFSETQ. V lost 4 bases and J lost 2, with 16 bases in between. The CDR3 has 17 amino acids. Adults between roughly 18 and 100 years of age took part from fewer than 30 US areas. Original processing notes: Reference gene primer amplification in the assay estimated nucleated cell counts. The method was immunoSEQ multiplex PCR; TCRdb's version includes in-frame clones alone and lacks a portion of them. For V, J and clone size, that table is used; D and trimming come from the DNA. The table shows around 250,000 clones, with approximately 90% occurring only once. The source is a woman aged 25 to 39 with acute COVID-19. The rearrangement links TRBV5-1 to TRBJ2-6; D might be TRBD1 (5 bases). The sequenced sample consisted of PBMCs or T cells enriched from blood (not recorded which). The CDR3 loop reads CASSTFPRAPGANVLTF. The DNA of the CDR3 is TGCGCCAGCAGCACATTCCCCAGGGCCCCTGGGGCCAACGTCCTGACTTTC.